The 20 T cell receptor beta chains presented below share a single source sample, sequenced in a study of T cell clones after liver transplantation (dated by TCRdb to 2018 to 2020). The method was the immunoSEQ multiplex PCR assay. This immuneACCESS table, as held by TCRdb, lists in-frame sequences with V and J called but not all clones. Of the missing ones, under half trace to an unresolved V gene in checked studies; the others have no known cause. This sample holds some 120,000 clones; less than 95% were observed only once. The ten biggest clones cover 0.83% of the sample. The starting material was CD4+ T cells from blood, obtained 12 months after liver transplant. Every receptor here comes from a human patient who received a liver transplant. Once a transplant has taken place, some T cells may be donor derived.

This clone came up a few times. This chain links TRBV5-1 with TRBJ2-1; TRBD2 matches 8 bases. This CDR3 region has 15 residues. The V segment lost 4 bases and the J segment 4 bases; nucleotides outside the gene matches: 7. Germline V gives CDR1 SGHRS, CDR2 YFSETQ. The CDR3 DNA follows: TGCGCCAGCAGCCCGTCTAGCGGGCTGTACAATGAGCAGTTCTTC. Protein: CASSPSSGLYNEQFF.

V usage is TRBV6-5 and J usage is TRBJ1-2; tentative D call: TRBD1 (5 bases). The V gene lost 2 bases and the J gene lost 7 bases, with 11 bases spanning the gap. Germline V gives CDR1 MNHEY, CDR2 SVGAGI. The CDR3 is 13 residues long. The CDR3 loop is CASSYTGVGGYTF. CDR3 DNA sequence: TGTGCCAGCAGTTACACGGGGGTCGGTGGCTACACCTTC.

The V call is TRBV18, the J call TRBJ2-5, with unresolved D. Deletions cut 4 bases from V and 3 bases from J, with 9 bases between. The CDR3 length is 13 residues. Looked up from germline, CDR1 is KGHSH and CDR2 is LQKENI. The CDR3 spells CASSQFRKETQYF. In DNA, the CDR3 is TGTGCCAGCTCACAATTCCGGAAAGAGACCCAGTACTTC.

CDR3 region: CASTLGASYEQYF. In DNA, the CDR3 is TGTGCCAGCACCCTCGGGGCAAGCTACGAGCAGTACTTC. This chain links TRBV13 with TRBJ2-7, with D tentatively TRBD1 or TRBD2 (5 bases each). Germline V lookup: CDR1 PRHDT, CDR2 FYEKMQ (reference sequence). This CDR3 comprises 13 residues. Trimming removed 7 bases from V and 3 bases from J, with 13 bases in between. Full variable domain (outside the CDR3, taken from reference TRBV13 and TRBJ2-7): AAGVIQSPRHLIKEKRETATLKCYPIPRHDTVYWYQQGPGQDPQFLISFYEKMQSDKGSIPDRFSAQQFSDYHSELNMSSLELGDSALYFCASTLGASYEQYFGPGTRLTVT.

The gene calls are TRBV6-1 and TRBJ2-7, with D perhaps matching TRBD2 (5 bases). Trimming left V 4 bases short and J 3 bases short, with 16 bases between. The V gene's germline CDR1 is MNHNS and CDR2 SASEGT. This CDR3 has 15 residues. The CDR3 DNA sequence: TGTGCCAGCAGTGGAGGGCCCACCTCCCACTACGAGCAGTACTTC. It specifies CASSGGPTSHYEQYF.

Here the CDR3 DNA reads TGTGCCAGCAGCTCAACCGAAGGGACAGGGCCACTCGTCTCGGGAAACACCATATATTTT. It is translated as CASSSTEGTGPLVSGNTIYF. V is TRBV7-8 and J is TRBJ1-3; 9 nucleotides match TRBD1. The CDR3 covers 20 residues. Germline V gene data show CDR1 as SGHVS and CDR2 as FQNEAQ. V was pared by 4 bases and J by 4 bases, with 20 bases of the junction left unmatched.

V and J are TRBV6-1 and TRBJ2-7; D might be TRBD1 (5 bases). V lost 7 bases and J lost 0, with 10 bases in between. The CDR3 is made up of 13 amino acids. The germline gives CDR1 MNHNS, CDR2 SASEGT. CDR3 sequence (DNA): TGTGCCAGCATTCGGACACGCTCCTACGAGCAGTACTTC. Translating gives CASIRTRSYEQYF.

V is TRBV5-1 and J is TRBJ2-5; 12 bases align to TRBD2. CDR1 and CDR2 from the germline V gene are SGHRS and YFSETQ. The CDR3 is 17 amino acids. V was clipped by 4 bases and J by 2 bases; unmatched bases: 9. CDR3: CASSRSLAGGGQETQYF. For the CDR3, the DNA is TGCGCCAGCAGCAGGTCACTAGCGGGAGGTGGTCAAGAGACCCAGTACTTC.

V and J are TRBV6-5 and TRBJ2-7; either TRBD1 or TRBD2 may supply D (5 bases each). The length of the CDR3 is 14 residues. From germline, CDR1 is MNHEY and CDR2 SVGAGI. The V end was cut by 4 bases, the J end by 3 bases, with 13 bases between. The CDR3 DNA reads TGTGCCAGCAGTTCCCCCGGGGCGGACTACGAGCAGTACTTC. It yields the protein CASSSPGADYEQYF.

This chain links TRBV9 with TRBJ2-7; 8 nucleotides align to TRBD2. With V trimmed by 4 bases and J by 1 base, 19 bases remained unmatched. There are 19 residues in the CDR3. Germline V CDR1 and CDR2: SGDLS, YYNGEE. This CDR3 is CASSPRGSGTHFSSYEQYF. The CDR3 DNA reads TGTGCCAGCAGCCCCCGGGGTAGCGGGACTCACTTCTCATCCTACGAGCAGTACTTC.

The genes are TRBV15 and TRBJ2-1; 8 bases map to TRBD2. Germline-derived CDR1 and CDR2 are LNHNV and YYDKDF (reference sequence). The CDR3 is 17 amino acids. Trimming removed 1 base from V and 4 bases from J; junction bases left unmatched: 9. In DNA form, the CDR3 reads TGTGCCACCAGCAGAGGGTGGACTAGCAGCCGATACAATGAGCAGTTCTTC. Amino acid sequence: CATSRGWTSSRYNEQFF.

The chain recombines TRBV5-1 with TRBJ2-6, with 10 bases matching TRBD1. Germline V gene data show CDR1 as SGHRS and CDR2 as YFSETQ. The CDR3 runs 16 residues. V lost 5 bases, J lost 4 bases, and 6 bases stayed unmatched. In nucleotides, the CDR3 is TGCGCCAGCAGGGGACAGGGGAGTGGCGGGGCCAACGTCCTGACTTTC. Amino acid sequence: CASRGQGSGGANVLTF.

V and J are TRBV6-1 and TRBJ2-7, with D tentatively TRBD1 (6 bases). V was pared by 6 bases and J by 2 bases, with 14 bases between. Per the germline V gene, CDR1 is MNHNS and CDR2 is SASEGT. The CDR3 length is 14 residues. The CDR3 spells CASRRTGTAYEQYF. For the CDR3, the DNA is TGTGCCAGCAGAAGAACAGGGACCGCCTACGAGCAGTACTTC.

This clone turned up a few times. The DNA for the CDR3 is TGTGCCAGCAGCCTTCGGGACTGGGGAGATACGCAGTATTTT. It specifies CASSLRDWGDTQYF. The chain couples TRBV7-2 to TRBJ2-3, with D possibly being TRBD2 (6 bases). The V end lost 5 bases, the J end lost 5 bases, and 14 bases lay between the germline ends. The V gene's germline CDR1 is SGHTA and CDR2 FQGNSA. This CDR3 comprises 14 residues.

The genes are TRBV23-1 and TRBJ2-7; 10 bases map to TRBD1. TRBV23-1 is noted as an ORF with a role that remains uncertain. With V trimmed by 2 bases and J by 4 bases, 5 bases remained unmatched. The CDR3 is 15 amino acids. The CDR3 DNA follows: TGCGCCAGCAGTCAACCGGGACAGGGGAAATACGAGCAGTACTTC. This translates into CASSQPGQGKYEQYF.

This clone was picked up a small number of times. V is TRBV28 and J is TRBJ2-3; TRBD2 matches at 7 bases. CDR1 is MDHEN, CDR2 SYDVKM, per germline. With V trimmed by 2 bases and J by 5 bases, 7 bases remained unmatched. CDR3 length: 15 residues. CDR3 residues: CASSLGGSLGDTQYF. Here the CDR3 DNA reads TGTGCCAGCAGTTTAGGCGGGAGTTTGGGAGATACGCAGTATTTT.

The genes are TRBV11-2 and TRBJ2-2; TRBD2 agrees at 11 bases. CDR3 length: 18 amino acids. After removal of 0 bases from V and 4 bases from J, the junction contained 7 bases not matched to a gene. CDR1 and CDR2 (germline): SGHAT, FQNNGV. The CDR3, as DNA: TGTGCCAGCAGCTTAGATTTCTGGACTAGCGGGTTCACCGGGGAGCTGTTTTTT. Its protein product is CASSLDFWTSGFTGELFF.

The rearrangement links TRBV20-1 to TRBJ1-2; D is ambiguous. The CDR3 runs to 11 residues. The V and J ends lost 1 base and 8 bases respectively, with 8 bases between them. Per germline, CDR1 DFQATT and CDR2 SNEGSKA (reference sequence). CDR3 sequence: CSARAPEGYTF. Written as DNA, the CDR3 is TGCAGTGCTAGAGCCCCGGAAGGCTACACCTTC.

The chain carries TRBV5-1 and TRBJ2-5, with D tentatively TRBD2 (5 bases). Germline CDR1 is SGHRS and CDR2 is YFSETQ. The CDR3 has 14 amino acids. Deletions cut 4 bases from V and 1 base from J, with 11 bases between. CDR3 loop: CASSVRGSQETQYF. The DNA for the CDR3 is TGCGCCAGCAGCGTACGCGGGTCCCAAGAGACCCAGTACTTC.

This chain links TRBV9 with TRBJ2-1, with a weak D call TRBD1 (5 bases). The CDR3 contains 15 residues. Germline CDR1 reads SGDLS; CDR2 reads YYNGEE. Trimming shortened V by 0 bases and J by 7 bases, and 14 bases separated the two germline ends. The CDR3 nucleotides are TGTGCCAGCAGCGTAGCCAGGGCGAATTCGAATGAGCAGTTCTTC. Its protein product is CASSVARANSNEQFF.